This T cell receptor beta chain stems from a study of PD-L1 blockade in urothelial cancer. The V gene's germline CDR1 is SGDLS and CDR2 YYNGEE. The CDR3 contains 15 residues. V lost 5 bases, J lost 2 bases, and 6 bases stayed unmatched. Time point in this sample: pretreatment peripheral blood. TCRdb's table, derived via immunoSEQ multiplex PCR, lists solely in-frame clones and lacks some. Seen here are 85,000 to 100,000 clones, around nine tenths observed once, and the top ten hold approximately 2%. The V call is TRBV9, the J call TRBJ2-2; 7 bases agree with TRBD1. The TCR originated in a man aged 55 to 69 with urothelial cancer. This specimen was PBMCs, taken around atezolizumab (anti-PD-L1) treatment. The CDR3 here is CASRATGTNTGELFF. The CDR3 DNA reads as TGTGCCAGCAGGGCGACAGGGACCAACACCGGGGAGCTGTTTTTT.